This TCR beta chain was sequenced during a study of CD8+CD57+ T cells in acquired aplastic anemia. For CDR3 and TCR beta VDJ profiling, genomic DNA was the template used. MiXCR was run by TCRdb on the reads, yielding one entry per CDR3 protein. In the table there are roughly 220,000 distinct CDR3 sequences, 65% of which are singletons. Findings of the study overall: Significant differences in CD8+ Simpson's diversity were not observed between patients and controls.

Germline CDR1 SEHNR, CDR2 FQNEAQ (reference sequence). This CDR3 has 15 amino acids. Germline trimming cut 7 bases from V and 1 base from J; bases unmatched to any gene: 8. The authors sequenced patients whose flow cytometry had shown CD8+CD57+ cell expansion. About this clonotype itself: Its target is not known.

The chain has TRBV7-9 and TRBJ1-1; TRBD1 aligns across 8 bases. The source is a human donor with aplastic anemia. The sample consisted of sorted CD4+, CD8+, or CD8+CD57+ T cells (not recorded which) from PBMCs. CDR3 sequence: CASISVGQGNTEAFF. The DNA of the CDR3 is TGTGCCAGCATTTCAGTAGGACAGGGGAACACTGAAGCTTTCTTT.